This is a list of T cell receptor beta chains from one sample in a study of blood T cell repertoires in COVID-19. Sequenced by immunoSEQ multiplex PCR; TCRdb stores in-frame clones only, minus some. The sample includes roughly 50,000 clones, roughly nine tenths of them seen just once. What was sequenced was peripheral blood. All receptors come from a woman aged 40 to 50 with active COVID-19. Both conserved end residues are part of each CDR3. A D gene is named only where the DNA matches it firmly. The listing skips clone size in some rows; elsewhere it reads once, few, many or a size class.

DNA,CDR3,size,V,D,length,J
TGTGCCAGCAGCCGTCGACAGGGCGCTGAAGCTTTCTTT,CASSRRQGAEAFF,.,TRBV6-5,TRBD1,13,TRBJ1-1
TGTGCCAGCAGCTTAGCCGGACAGGGCCAATACTCTGGGGCCAACGTCCTGACTTTC,CASSLAGQGQYSGANVLTF,.,TRBV7-9,TRBD1,19,TRBJ2-6
TGTGCCAGCAGCTTAGATCAGGTGACCCAGTACTTC,CASSLDQVTQYF,.,TRBV11-2,.,12,TRBJ2-5
TGCGCCAGCAGACCAGGGGCGGGTACCGGGGAGCTGTTTTTT,CASRPGAGTGELFF,.,TRBV5-1,.,14,TRBJ2-2
TGTGCCAGCAGCCGCAAACCTGGGACAGGGCGAACCTACGAGCAGTACTTC,CASSRKPGTGRTYEQYF,few,TRBV16,TRBD1,17,TRBJ2-7
TGTGCCAGCAGCTTGGCCAAGGCGGGGGGCTACGAGCAGTACTTC,CASSLAKAGGYEQYF,.,TRBV5-6,TRBD2,15,TRBJ2-7
TGCGCCAGCAGCTTGGGGGGAGTGGATGAAGCTTTCTTT,CASSLGGVDEAFF,.,TRBV5-1,.,13,TRBJ1-1
TGTGCCAGCAGCGTAGATGGCGGGGGGAACTCCTACGAGCAGTACTTC,CASSVDGGGNSYEQYF,.,TRBV9,TRBD2,16,TRBJ2-7
TGTGCCAGCAGCTTAACCGTAGGGGGAACCGGGGAGCTGTTTTTT,CASSLTVGGTGELFF,.,TRBV7-3,.,15,TRBJ2-2
TGTGCCAGCAGCGTGATTGACAGGGGTAACACTGAAGCTTTCTTT,CASSVIDRGNTEAFF,.,TRBV9,TRBD1,15,TRBJ1-1
TGCGCCAGCAGCTTGGCAGGGGATCAGCCCCAGCATTTT,CASSLAGDQPQHF,.,TRBV5-1,.,13,TRBJ1-5
TGTGCCAGCAGTTACTCGACTCCCGGGGGAGGCTCCTACGAGCAGTACTTC,CASSYSTPGGGSYEQYF,.,TRBV6-2/TRBV6-3,.,17,TRBJ2-7
TGTGCCAGCAGCTTGAGACGTAGCGGGGAGGCAGATACGCAGTATTTT,CASSLRRSGEADTQYF,.,TRBV5-4,TRBD2,16,TRBJ2-3
TGTGCTAGTGGTTTGGGAGGTGAAAAACTGTTTTTT,CASGLGGEKLFF,few,TRBV12-5,.,12,TRBJ1-4
TGTGCCAGCAGCTTGGGGACAGGGTCTTGGGACATTCAGTACTTC,CASSLGTGSWDIQYF,.,TRBV5-4,TRBD1,15,TRBJ2-4
TGTGCCAGCAGTAGAATGAGCGGGGGCACAGATACGCAGTATTTT,CASSRMSGGTDTQYF,.,TRBV6-6,TRBD2,15,TRBJ2-3
TGTGCCAGCAGCGAAGGACTAGCGGCAGATACGCAGTATTTT,CASSEGLAADTQYF,.,TRBV7-9,TRBD2,14,TRBJ2-3
TGTGCCAGCAGCCTCGGACAAATCGCGAACACCGGGGAGCTGTTTTTT,CASSLGQIANTGELFF,.,TRBV5-8,.,16,TRBJ2-2
TGTGCCAGCTTTGGTAGCGGGGGTACCTACGAGCAGTACTTC,CASFGSGGTYEQYF,.,TRBV6-5,TRBD2,14,TRBJ2-7
TGTGCTAGTGGCCAGGGGAGCCAGCCCCAGCATTTT,CASGQGSQPQHF,.,TRBV12-5,.,12,TRBJ1-5
TGTGCCAGCAGCCCGGCGGGAGGGAACACTGAAGCTTTCTTT,CASSPAGGNTEAFF,.,TRBV7-3,.,14,TRBJ1-1